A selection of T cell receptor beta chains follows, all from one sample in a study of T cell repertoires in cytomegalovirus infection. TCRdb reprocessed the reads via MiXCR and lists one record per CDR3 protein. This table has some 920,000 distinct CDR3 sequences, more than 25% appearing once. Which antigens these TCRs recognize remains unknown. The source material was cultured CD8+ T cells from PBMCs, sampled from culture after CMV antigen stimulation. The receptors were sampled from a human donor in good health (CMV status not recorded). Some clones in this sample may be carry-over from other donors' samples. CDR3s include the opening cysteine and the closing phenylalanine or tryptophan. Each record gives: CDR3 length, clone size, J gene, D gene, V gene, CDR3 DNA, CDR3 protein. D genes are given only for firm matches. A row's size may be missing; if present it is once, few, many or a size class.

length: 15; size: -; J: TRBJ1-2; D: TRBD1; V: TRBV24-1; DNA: TGTGCCACCAGTGAAGGACAGGGCGCAGACTATGGCTACACCTTC; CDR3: CATSEGQGADYGYTF
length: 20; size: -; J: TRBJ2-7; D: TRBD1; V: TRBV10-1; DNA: TGCGCCAGCAGTGCTCAAGCTGGGCTGGGGACAGGGGGCGGCGAATACGAGCAGTACTTC; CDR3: CASSAQAGLGTGGGEYEQYF
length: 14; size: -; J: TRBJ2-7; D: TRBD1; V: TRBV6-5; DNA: TGTGCCAGCAGTTACAGGGGGCTCTCCTACGAGCAGTACTTC; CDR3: CASSYRGLSYEQYF
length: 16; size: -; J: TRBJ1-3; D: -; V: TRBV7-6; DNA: TGTGCCAGCAGCCTAACACAGGGTTTCTCTGGAAACACCATATATTTT; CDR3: CASSLTQGFSGNTIYF
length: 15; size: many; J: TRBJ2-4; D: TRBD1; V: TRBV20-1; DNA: TGCAGTGCTAGGAAGCCCGGGACAGTAAAAAACATTCAGTACTTC; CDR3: CSARKPGTVKNIQYF
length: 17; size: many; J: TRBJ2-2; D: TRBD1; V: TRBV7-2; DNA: TGTGCCAGCAGCTTAGGACCGGGACAGGGTTTATCCGGGGAGCTGTTTTTT; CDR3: CASSLGPGQGLSGELFF
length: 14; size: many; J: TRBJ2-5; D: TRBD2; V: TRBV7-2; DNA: TGTGCCAGCAGCTTACCGGGACTAGATCCGCCCCAGTACTTC; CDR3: CASSLPGLDPPQYF
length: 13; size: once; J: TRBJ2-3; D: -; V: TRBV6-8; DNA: TGTGCCAGCAGTTACGGTTGGGCCGGTAAGCAGTATTTT; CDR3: CASSYGWAGKQYF
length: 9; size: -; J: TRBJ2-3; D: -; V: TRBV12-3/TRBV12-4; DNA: TGTGCCAGCAGTTCCCCCATGTATTTT; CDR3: CASSSPMYF
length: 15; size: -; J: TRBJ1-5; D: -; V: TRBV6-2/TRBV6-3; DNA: TGTGCCAGCAGTCAGACAGGATATAGCAATCAGCCCCAGCATTTT; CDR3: CASSQTGYSNQPQHF
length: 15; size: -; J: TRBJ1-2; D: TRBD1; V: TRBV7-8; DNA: TGTGCCAGCACCCCTCCCGGACAGGCGAACTATGGCTACACCTTC; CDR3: CASTPPGQANYGYTF
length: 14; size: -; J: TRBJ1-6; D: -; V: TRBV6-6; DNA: TGTGCCAGCAGTGTCGGGGCTTATAATTCACCCCTCCACTTT; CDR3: CASSVGAYNSPLHF
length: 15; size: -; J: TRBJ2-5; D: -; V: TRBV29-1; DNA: TGCAGCGTTGAGTCGTTCACAAGGGGCGAAGAGACCCAGTACTTC; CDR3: CSVESFTRGEETQYF
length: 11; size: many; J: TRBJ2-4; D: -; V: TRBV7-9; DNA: TGTGCCAGCAGCTCCGGAAACATTCAGTACTTC; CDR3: CASSSGNIQYF
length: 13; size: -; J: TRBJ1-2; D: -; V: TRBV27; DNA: TGTGCCAGCAGTATGGGGTTTAACTATGGCTACACCTTC; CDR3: CASSMGFNYGYTF
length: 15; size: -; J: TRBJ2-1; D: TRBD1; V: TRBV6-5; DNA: TGTGCCAGCAGACGCGGACAGGGCGCGTACAATGAGCAGTTCTTC; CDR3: CASRRGQGAYNEQFF
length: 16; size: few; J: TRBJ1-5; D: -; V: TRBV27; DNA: TGTGCCAGCAGTTCAGCCCACGGGGGCATAAATCAGCCCCAGCATTTT; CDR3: CASSSAHGGINQPQHF
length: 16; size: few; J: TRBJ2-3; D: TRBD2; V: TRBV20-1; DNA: TGCAGTGCTAGAGATCCCCCGGGACTAGCGATAGATACGCAGTATTTT; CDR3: CSARDPPGLAIDTQYF
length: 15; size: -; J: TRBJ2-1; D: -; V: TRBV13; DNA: TGTGCCAGCAGCGTAACTAGCTGCAACTACAATGAGCAGTTCTTC; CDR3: CASSVTSCNYNEQFF
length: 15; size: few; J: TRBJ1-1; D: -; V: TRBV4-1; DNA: TGCGCCAGCAGCCCCAAGGCCAACGAGGGCACTGAAGCTTTCTTT; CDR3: CASSPKANEGTEAFF
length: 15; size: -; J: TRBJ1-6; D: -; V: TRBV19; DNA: TGTGCCAGTAGAGACCCAGGGCGGCGTAATTCACCCCTCCACTTT; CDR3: CASRDPGRRNSPLHF
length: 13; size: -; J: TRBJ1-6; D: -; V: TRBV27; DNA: TGTGCCGCTGCGGACAGTTATAATTCACCCCTCCACTTT; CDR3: CAAADSYNSPLHF
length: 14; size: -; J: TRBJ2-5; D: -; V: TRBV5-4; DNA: TGTGCCAGCAGCCCCGTGGCAGGGGAGGAGACCCAGTACTTC; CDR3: CASSPVAGEETQYF
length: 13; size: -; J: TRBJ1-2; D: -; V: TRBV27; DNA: TGTGCCTCTCTAGGGAGGGGTTCGGATGGCTACACCTTC; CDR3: CASLGRGSDGYTF
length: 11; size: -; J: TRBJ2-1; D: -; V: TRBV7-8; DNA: TGTGCCAGCAGGGGATTAAATGAGCAGTTCTTC; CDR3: CASRGLNEQFF
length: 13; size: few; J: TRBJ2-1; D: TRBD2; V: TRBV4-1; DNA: TGCGCCAGCGGGACTACACCTCACAATGAGCAGTTCTTC; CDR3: CASGTTPHNEQFF